These 26 T cell receptor beta chains originate from one sample sequenced in a study of PD-1 blockade in classical Hodgkin lymphoma. Each and every patient relapsed after autologous stem cell transplantation, and patients got differing brentuximab vedotin exposure. Produced via immunoSEQ multiplex PCR; TCRdb's table is partial and in-frame only. The data hold 50,000 or so clones, with about 91% observed a single time. Here the sequenced sample was peripheral blood mononuclear cells (PBMCs), taken before the second cycle of nivolumab. The receptors originated from a human donor with classical Hodgkin lymphoma.

This rearrangement joins TRBV5-4 to TRBJ2-1; 16 bases fit TRBD2. Germline V gene lookup returns CDR1 SGHNT and CDR2 YYREEE (reference sequence). V was clipped by 4 bases and J by 9 bases; unmatched bases: 7. The CDR3 contains 16 residues. Here the CDR3 reads CASSRGTSGRAGEQFF. The CDR3 nucleotides read TGTGCCAGCAGCCGGGGGACTAGCGGGAGGGCCGGTGAGCAGTTCTTC.

The rearrangement links TRBV4-2 to TRBJ1-1, with D possibly TRBD1 on 6 matching bases. The V end lost 4 bases, the J end lost 3 bases, and 18 bases lay between the germline ends. CDR1 and CDR2 from the germline V gene are LGHNA and YNFKEQ. The CDR3 is 16 amino acids. CDR3 loop: CASSPKMDSVYTEAFF. Written as DNA, the CDR3 is TGTGCCAGCAGCCCCAAGATGGACAGCGTTTACACTGAAGCTTTCTTT.

The V and J genes are TRBV5-4 and TRBJ2-6, with D uncertain. The CDR3 is made up of 14 amino acids. The V gene lost 4 bases and the J gene lost 4 bases, with 9 bases spanning the gap. The germline gives CDR1 SGHNT, CDR2 YYREEE (reference sequence). CDR3 residues: CASSHDFGANVLTF. CDR3 coding DNA: TGTGCCAGCAGCCACGACTTCGGGGCCAACGTCCTGACTTTC.

The V and J genes are TRBV28 and TRBJ2-1, with 8 bases matching TRBD2. This CDR3 has 16 amino acids. Per germline, CDR1 MDHEN and CDR2 SYDVKM. Trimming removed 3 bases from V and 0 bases from J; junction bases left unmatched: 4. CDR3 sequence (DNA): TGTGCCAGCAGTTTCCCCGGGACTAGCTCCTACAATGAGCAGTTCTTC. Amino acids: CASSFPGTSSYNEQFF.

The chain couples TRBV4-2 to TRBJ2-2; the match to TRBD1 covers 7 bases. Looked up from germline, CDR1 is LGHNA and CDR2 is YNFKEQ. The CDR3 runs to 17 residues. J gave up 1 base and V 0 bases, and 5 bases lay outside the gene matches. The CDR3 loop reads CASSQESRTGNTGELFF. CDR3 DNA: TGTGCCAGCAGCCAAGAATCCCGGACAGGGAACACCGGGGAGCTGTTTTTT.

This clone has only one observation. The chain couples TRBV19 to TRBJ1-6, with 8 bases that match TRBD1. CDR1 is LNHDA, CDR2 SQIVND, per germline (reference sequence). The length of the CDR3 is 15 residues. Losses at the gene ends were 4 bases for V and 4 bases for J; bases not matched to a gene: 3. CDR3 bases: TGTGCCAGTAGTACAGGGGGCGGGTATAATTCACCCCTCCACTTT. Protein: CASSTGGGYNSPLHF. Drawing the rest from reference TRBV19 and TRBJ1-6, the complete variable domain is DGGITQSPKYLFRKEGQNVTLSCEQNLNHDAMYWYRQDPGQGLRLIYYSQIVNDFQKGDIAEGYSVSREKKESFPLTVTSAQKNPTAFYLCASSTGGGYNSPLHFGNGTRLTVT.

The chain combines TRBV27 with TRBJ1-1; D perhaps matches TRBD1 (5 bases). The CDR3 consists of 15 residues. Germline CDR1 is MNHEY and CDR2 is SMNVEV (reference sequence). Trimming cost V 0 bases and J 5 bases, with 13 bases left between them. The CDR3 DNA sequence: TGTGCCAGCAGTTTATCTAGCGGGGGTCTAACTGAAGCTTTCTTT. It encodes CASSLSSGGLTEAFF.

The rearrangement joins TRBV29-1 to TRBJ2-3; TRBD2 agrees at 8 bases. The J segment lost 4 bases and the V segment lost 3 bases, leaving 6 bases of the junction unmatched. CDR1 and CDR2 (germline): SQVTM, ANQGSEA. The CDR3 runs to 14 residues. The CDR3 here is CSVDRLAGSDTQYF. For the CDR3, the DNA is TGCAGCGTTGATAGGCTAGCGGGCTCAGATACGCAGTATTTT.

This sequence joins TRBV7-3 and TRBJ1-1; 8 bases are shared with TRBD1. Per germline, CDR1 SGHTA and CDR2 FQGTGA. The CDR3 extends over 14 amino acids. Losses at the gene ends were 1 base for V and 5 bases for J; bases not matched to a gene: 3. The CDR3 loop is CASSLNRGYTEAFF. The CDR3 DNA is TGTGCCAGCAGCTTAAACAGGGGGTATACTGAAGCTTTCTTT.

This chain connects TRBV30 to TRBJ2-1, with 8 bases aligning to TRBD2. Germline-derived CDR1 and CDR2 are GTSNPN and SVGIG (reference sequence). The CDR3 consists of 13 residues. V dropped 5 bases and J dropped 9; count of bases not matched to a gene: 9. CDR3 protein: CAWSREGGSEQFF. Here the CDR3 DNA reads TGTGCCTGGTCCCGGGAGGGAGGTAGTGAGCAGTTCTTC.

This CDR3 reads CASSSGQGHGLYEQYF. The CDR3 bases are TGTGCCAGCAGCTCTGGACAGGGCCACGGTCTCTACGAGCAGTACTTC. The V call is TRBV7-9, the J call TRBJ2-7, with 8 bases lining up with TRBD1. The CDR3 has 16 residues. The junction had 11 bases not matched to a gene; V was cut back by 4 bases and J by 3 bases. The V gene's germline CDR1 is SEHNR and CDR2 FQNEAQ (reference sequence).

This rearrangement joins TRBV9 to TRBJ2-2; perhaps D is TRBD1 or TRBD2 (5 bases each). CDR3 length: 15 residues. The V end lost 3 bases, the J end lost 4 bases, and 13 bases lay between the germline ends. Germline lookup yields CDR1 SGDLS and CDR2 YYNGEE. In DNA form, the CDR3 reads TGTGCCAGCAGCGCCCCAGGGAGTGTCACCGGGGAGCTGTTTTTT. Translating gives CASSAPGSVTGELFF. The variable domain in full, with the rest retrieved from reference TRBV9 and TRBJ2-2, is DSGVTQTPKHLITATGQRVTLRCSPRSGDLSVYWYQQSLDQGLQFLIQYYNGEERAKGNILERFSAQQFPDLHSELNLSSLELGDSALYFCASSAPGSVTGELFFGEGSRLTVL.

This clone was found a few times. The V gene is TRBV27, the J gene TRBJ2-3; 8 nucleotides align to TRBD2. The V and J ends lost 3 bases and 4 bases, in that order; junction bases with no gene match: 6. The CDR3 is made up of 15 amino acids. The germline V gene has CDR1 MNHEY and CDR2 SMNVEV (reference sequence). The CDR3: CASSFLVAGSDTQYF. The CDR3 DNA reads TGTGCCAGCAGTTTCCTGGTAGCGGGGTCAGATACGCAGTATTTT.

This clone appeared a few times. The chain recombines TRBV5-1 with TRBJ2-1, with unresolved D. The CDR3 is 13 amino acids. CDR1 SGHRS and CDR2 YFSETQ come from the germline V gene. V was clipped by 4 bases and J by 5 bases, with 10 bases between them. The CDR3 sequence: CASSVGRNNEQFF. DNA of the CDR3: TGCGCCAGCAGCGTCGGACGTAACAATGAGCAGTTCTTC.

The chain uses TRBV19 and TRBJ2-2, with TRBD1 identical over 8 bases. The CDR3 consists of 16 residues. V dropped 1 base and J dropped 4; count of bases not matched to a gene: 5. In germline, CDR1 is LNHDA, CDR2 SQIVND (reference sequence). The CDR3 DNA is TGTGCCAGTAGTATAGGAGGACAGGGAGGCACCGGGGAGCTGTTTTTT. Protein: CASSIGGQGGTGELFF.

V gene TRBV5-1 combines with J gene TRBJ2-5; TRBD2 agrees at 16 bases. Trimming removed 4 bases from V and 5 bases from J; junction bases left unmatched: 8. The length of the CDR3 is 17 residues. The germline CDR1 and CDR2 sequences are SGHRS and YFSETQ. CDR3 amino acids: CASSPGTSGGARETQYF. CDR3 in DNA: TGCGCCAGCAGCCCAGGGACTAGCGGGGGGGCCCGGGAGACCCAGTACTTC.

V gene TRBV29-1 combines with J gene TRBJ2-7; 9 bases are a match to TRBD2. V shed 7 bases and J 2 bases; nucleotides not matched to a gene: 6. Looked up from germline, CDR1 is SQVTM and CDR2 is ANQGSEA. The CDR3 loop spans 13 amino acids. The CDR3 loop is CSAKAGGTYEQYF. CDR3 in DNA: TGCAGCGCTAAAGCGGGAGGCACCTACGAGCAGTACTTC.

The chain couples TRBV7-6 to TRBJ2-1, with D unclear. Germline lookup yields CDR1 SGHVS and CDR2 FNYEAQ. Trimming shortened V by 2 bases and J by 0 bases, and 11 bases separated the two germline ends. The CDR3 is made up of 16 amino acids. The CDR3 DNA is TGTGCCAGCAGCTTACGTCTCGGCAGCTCCTACAATGAGCAGTTCTTC. The encoded protein is CASSLRLGSSYNEQFF.

This clone was observed a few times. This chain links TRBV15 with TRBJ2-3, with 7 bases aligning to TRBD1. Germline values: CDR1 LNHNV, CDR2 YYDKDF (reference sequence). Unmatched junction bases numbered 11, after V lost 2 bases and J lost 9 bases. The CDR3 sequence is 15 residues long. CDR3 sequence: CATSRPTGPGNTQYF. CDR3 DNA sequence: TGTGCCACCAGCAGACCGACAGGGCCGGGGAACACGCAGTATTTT. The full variable domain, rest sourced from reference TRBV15 and TRBJ2-3, is DAMVIQNPRYQVTQFGKPVTLSCSQTLNHNVMYWYQQKSSQAPKLLFHYYDKDFNNEADTPDNFQSRRPNTSFCFLDIRSPGLGDTAMYLCATSRPTGPGNTQYFGPGTRLTVL.

The V call is TRBV28, the J call TRBJ2-7, with D unclear. The ends were cut back, 1 base at V and 5 bases at J, with 3 bases in the middle. This CDR3 comprises 11 residues. Germline CDR1 and CDR2: MDHEN and SYDVKM. For the CDR3, the DNA is TGTGCCAGCAGTTTATCCCACGAGCAGTACTTC. It yields the protein CASSLSHEQYF. Based on the CDR3 plus reference TRBV28 and TRBJ2-7, the full variable domain is DVKVTQSSRYLVKRTGEKVFLECVQDMDHENMFWYRQDPGLGLRLIYFSYDVKMKEKGDIPEGYSVSREKKERFSLILESASTNQTSMYLCASSLSHEQYFGPGTRLTVT.

The chain links TRBV7-6 to TRBJ2-7, with D possibly being TRBD2 (6 bases). Deletions cut 3 bases from V and 6 bases from J, with 21 bases between. The CDR3 runs 16 residues. Germline CDR1 and CDR2: SGHVS and FNYEAQ. CDR3 DNA sequence: TGTGCCAGCAGCTTGGGGAGAGGAGGGATAGTTTTCGAGCAGTACTTC. Translated, it gives CASSLGRGGIVFEQYF. The full variable domain, completed using reference TRBV7-6 and TRBJ2-7, is GAGVSQSPRYKVTKRGQDVALRCDPISGHVSLYWYRQALGQGPEFLTYFNYEAQQDKSGLPNDRFSAERPEGSISTLTIQRTEQRDSAMYRCASSLGRGGIVFEQYFGPGTRLTVT.

The genes are TRBV29-1 and TRBJ1-1, with D uncertain. CDR3 length: 10 residues. CDR1 SQVTM and CDR2 ANQGSEA come from the germline V gene. V lost 4 bases and J 4 bases, leaving 4 bases between the germline ends. CDR3 region: CSVVSTEAFF. Written as DNA, the CDR3 is TGCAGCGTTGTATCCACTGAAGCTTTCTTT.

The rearrangement joins TRBV15 to TRBJ2-5; tentative D call: TRBD2 (5 bases). In germline, CDR1 is LNHNV, CDR2 YYDKDF (reference sequence). Trimming took 5 bases from V and 4 from J, leaving 20 bases between them. The CDR3 runs to 16 residues. CDR3: CATSGGISSIVETQYF. As DNA, the CDR3 is TGTGCCACCAGCGGAGGTATTAGTTCCATAGTAGAGACCCAGTACTTC.

This chain connects TRBV28 to TRBJ2-1; D is tentatively TRBD1 or TRBD2 (6 bases each). V shed 7 bases and J shed 8 bases, with 15 bases lying between them. The CDR3 totals 13 residues. Germline V gives CDR1 MDHEN, CDR2 SYDVKM. The CDR3 is CASTDGGKYEQFF. CDR3 nucleotides: TGTGCCAGCACAGACGGGGGCAAGTATGAGCAGTTCTTC.

This chain joins TRBV28 and TRBJ2-2; weak D call: TRBD1 (5 bases). The length of the CDR3 is 12 residues. Germline lookup yields CDR1 MDHEN and CDR2 SYDVKM. The germline V and J ends were trimmed by 8 bases and 5 bases, with 9 bases remaining between them. CDR3 sequence: CASGRETGELFF. CDR3 DNA: TGTGCCAGCGGCAGGGAAACCGGGGAGCTGTTTTTT.

Written as DNA, the CDR3 is TGTGCCACCGCTTTCGGTGGCGGGACTAGCACAGATACGCAGTATTTT. Translation: CATAFGGGTSTDTQYF. This rearrangement joins TRBV19 to TRBJ2-3, with D tentatively TRBD2 (6 bases). V was trimmed by 10 bases and J by 0 bases, leaving 20 bases between them. Germline-derived CDR1 and CDR2 are LNHDA and SQIVND (reference sequence). The CDR3 covers 16 residues.